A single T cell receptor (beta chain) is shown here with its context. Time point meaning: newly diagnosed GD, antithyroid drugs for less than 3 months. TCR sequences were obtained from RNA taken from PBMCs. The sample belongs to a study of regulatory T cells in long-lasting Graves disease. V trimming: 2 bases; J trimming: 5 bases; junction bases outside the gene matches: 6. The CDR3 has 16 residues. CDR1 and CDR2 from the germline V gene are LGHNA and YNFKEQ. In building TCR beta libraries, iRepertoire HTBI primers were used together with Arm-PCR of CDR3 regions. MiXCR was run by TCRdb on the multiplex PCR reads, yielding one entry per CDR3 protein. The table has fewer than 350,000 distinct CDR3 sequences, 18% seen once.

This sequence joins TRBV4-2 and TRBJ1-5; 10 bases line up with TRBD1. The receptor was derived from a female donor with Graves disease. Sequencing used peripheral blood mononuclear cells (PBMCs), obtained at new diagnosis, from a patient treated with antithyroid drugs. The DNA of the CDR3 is TGTGCCAGCAGCCAATCTCCCGGGACAGGGGATCAGCCCCAGCATTTT. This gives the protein CASSQSPGTGDQPQHF.